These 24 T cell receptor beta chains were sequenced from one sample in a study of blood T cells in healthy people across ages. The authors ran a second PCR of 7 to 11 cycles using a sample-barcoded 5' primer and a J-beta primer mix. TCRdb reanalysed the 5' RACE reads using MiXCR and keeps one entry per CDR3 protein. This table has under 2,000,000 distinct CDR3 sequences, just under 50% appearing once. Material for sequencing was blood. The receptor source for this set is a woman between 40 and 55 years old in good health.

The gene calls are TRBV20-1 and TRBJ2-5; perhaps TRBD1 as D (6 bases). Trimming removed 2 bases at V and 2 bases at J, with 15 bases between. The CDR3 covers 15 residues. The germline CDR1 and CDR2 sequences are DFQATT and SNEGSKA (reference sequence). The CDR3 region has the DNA TGCAGTGCTAGACCGACAGGCCCCTCGCAAGAGACCCAGTACTTC. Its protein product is CSARPTGPSQETQYF.

DNA of the CDR3: TGTGCCAGCAGTCCTTTTTTGCCAGCAACTAACTATGGCTACACCTTC. It is translated as CASSPFLPATNYGYTF. The V gene is TRBV27, the J gene TRBJ1-2; D gene uncertain. The CDR3 extends over 16 amino acids. Trimming pared 5 bases from V and 0 bases from J, leaving 16 bases between. The germline CDR1 and CDR2 sequences are MNHEY and SMNVEV (reference sequence).

The CDR3 spells CSVPRVSDNEQFF. The CDR3 DNA follows: TGCAGCGTCCCGAGGGTTTCTGACAATGAGCAGTTCTTC. V and J are TRBV29-1 and TRBJ2-1; TRBD2 is a possible D gene (5 bases). Germline V gene data show CDR1 as SQVTM and CDR2 as ANQGSEA. The V and J ends lost 6 bases and 5 bases respectively, with 14 bases between them. CDR3 length equals 13 residues.

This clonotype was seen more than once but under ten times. The chain's CDR3 is CATDADLPPQHF. The CDR3 nucleotides read TGTGCCACCGACGCTGACTTGCCGCCCCAGCATTTT. This sequence joins TRBV6-6 and TRBJ1-5; D unresolved. The CDR3 sequence is 12 residues long. Germline CDR1 reads MNHNY; CDR2 reads SVGAGI (reference sequence). V was trimmed by 10 bases and J by 9 bases, leaving 16 bases between them.

CDR3 sequence reads: CATSGTSGSPSTDTQYF. CDR3 DNA sequence: TGTGCCACTTCGGGGACTAGCGGGAGTCCTAGCACAGATACGCAGTATTTT. The V call is TRBV24-1, the J call TRBJ2-3; 14 bases match TRBD2. With V trimmed by 10 bases and J by 0 bases, 8 bases remained unmatched. This CDR3 comprises 17 residues. Germline CDR1 reads KGHDR; CDR2 reads SFDVKD.

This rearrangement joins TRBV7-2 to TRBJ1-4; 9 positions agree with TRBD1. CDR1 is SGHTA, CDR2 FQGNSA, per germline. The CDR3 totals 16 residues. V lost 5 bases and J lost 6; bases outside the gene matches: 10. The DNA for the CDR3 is TGTGCCAGCAGCCCGAGACCGGGACAGGGAGATGAAAAACTGTTTTTT. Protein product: CASSPRPGQGDEKLFF.

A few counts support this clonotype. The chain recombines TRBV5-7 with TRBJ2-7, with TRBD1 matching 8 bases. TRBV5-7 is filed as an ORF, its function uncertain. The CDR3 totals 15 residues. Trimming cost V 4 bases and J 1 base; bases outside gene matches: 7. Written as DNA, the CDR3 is TGTGCCAGCAGCCCGCCGGGACAGGAGTCCTACGAGCAGTACTTC. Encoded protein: CASSPPGQESYEQYF.

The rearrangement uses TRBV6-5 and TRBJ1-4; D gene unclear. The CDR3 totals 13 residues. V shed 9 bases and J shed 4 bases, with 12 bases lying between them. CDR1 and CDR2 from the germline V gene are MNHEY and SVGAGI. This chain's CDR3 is CASGAGFNEKLFF. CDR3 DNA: TGTGCCAGTGGTGCGGGTTTTAATGAAAAACTGTTTTTT.

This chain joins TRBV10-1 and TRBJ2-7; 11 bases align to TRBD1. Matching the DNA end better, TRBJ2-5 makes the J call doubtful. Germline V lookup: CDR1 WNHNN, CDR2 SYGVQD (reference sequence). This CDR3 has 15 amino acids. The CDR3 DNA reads TGCGCCAGCAGTGAGTCGGGACAGGGGGGAGAGACCCAGTACTTC. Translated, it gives CASSESGQGGETQYF.

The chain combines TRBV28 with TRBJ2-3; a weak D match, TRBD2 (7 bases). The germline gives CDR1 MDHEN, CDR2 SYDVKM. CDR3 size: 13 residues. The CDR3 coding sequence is TGTGGGGGAGGGGGGGTGATCGGAGATACGCAGTATTTT. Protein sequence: CGGGGVIGDTQYF.

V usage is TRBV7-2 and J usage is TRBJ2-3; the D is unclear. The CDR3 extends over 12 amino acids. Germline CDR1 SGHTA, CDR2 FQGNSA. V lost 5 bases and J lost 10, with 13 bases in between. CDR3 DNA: TGTGCCAGCAGCCCAATTGCGAACGCGCAGTATTTT. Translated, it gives CASSPIANAQYF.

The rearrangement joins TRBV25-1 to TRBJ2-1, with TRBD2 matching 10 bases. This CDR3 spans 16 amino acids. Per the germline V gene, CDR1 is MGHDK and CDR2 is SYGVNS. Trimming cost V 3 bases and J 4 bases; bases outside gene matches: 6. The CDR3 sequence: CASSDGSGGSYNEQFF. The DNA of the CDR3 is TGTGCCAGCAGTGACGGTAGCGGGGGGTCATACAATGAGCAGTTCTTC.

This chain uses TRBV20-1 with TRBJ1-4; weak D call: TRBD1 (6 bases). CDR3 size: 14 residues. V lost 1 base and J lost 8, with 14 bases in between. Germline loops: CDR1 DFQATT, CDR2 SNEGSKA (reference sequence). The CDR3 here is CSARGRGRGEKLFF. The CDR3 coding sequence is TGCAGTGCTAGAGGCAGGGGACGGGGAGAAAAACTGTTTTTT.

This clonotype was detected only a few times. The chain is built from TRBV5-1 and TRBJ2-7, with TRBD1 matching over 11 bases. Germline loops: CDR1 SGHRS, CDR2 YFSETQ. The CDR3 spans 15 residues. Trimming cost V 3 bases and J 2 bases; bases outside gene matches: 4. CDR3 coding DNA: TGCGCCAGCAGCTGGGGACAGGGGGGAACCTACGAGCAGTACTTC. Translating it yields CASSWGQGGTYEQYF. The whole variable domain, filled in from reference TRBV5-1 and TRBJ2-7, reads KAGVTQTPRYLIKTRGQQVTLSCSPISGHRSVSWYQQTPGQGLQFLFEYFSETQRNKGNFPGRFSGRQFSNSRSEMNVSTLELGDSALYLCASSWGQGGTYEQYFGPGTRLTVT.

The CDR3, as DNA: TGCAGTGCTAGAGATACGGGACGGCTCCACTATGGCTACACCTTC. Translated, it gives CSARDTGRLHYGYTF. The V call is TRBV20-1, the J call TRBJ1-2; D perhaps matches TRBD1 (5 bases). V shed 0 bases and J shed 3 bases, with 14 bases lying between them. The CDR3 runs to 15 residues. Germline values: CDR1 DFQATT, CDR2 SNEGSKA (reference sequence).

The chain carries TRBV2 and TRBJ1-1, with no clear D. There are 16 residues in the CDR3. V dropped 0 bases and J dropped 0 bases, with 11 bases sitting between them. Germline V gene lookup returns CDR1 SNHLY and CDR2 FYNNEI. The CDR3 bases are TGTGCCAGCAGTGAAGCCGCCCGGGCCGTGAACACTGAAGCTTTCTTT. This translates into CASSEAARAVNTEAFF.

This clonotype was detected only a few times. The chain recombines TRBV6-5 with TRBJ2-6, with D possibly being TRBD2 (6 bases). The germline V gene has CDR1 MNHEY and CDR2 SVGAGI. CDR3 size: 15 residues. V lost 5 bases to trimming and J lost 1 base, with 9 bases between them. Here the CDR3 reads CASSAGLSGANVLTF. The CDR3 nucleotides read TGTGCCAGCAGTGCGGGGTTGTCTGGGGCCAACGTCCTGACTTTC.

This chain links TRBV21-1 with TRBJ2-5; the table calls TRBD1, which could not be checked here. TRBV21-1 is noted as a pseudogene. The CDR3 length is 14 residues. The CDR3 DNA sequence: TGTGCCAGGAGCCTCGACGACAGCTACAATGAGCAGTACTTC. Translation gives CARSLDDSYNEQYF.

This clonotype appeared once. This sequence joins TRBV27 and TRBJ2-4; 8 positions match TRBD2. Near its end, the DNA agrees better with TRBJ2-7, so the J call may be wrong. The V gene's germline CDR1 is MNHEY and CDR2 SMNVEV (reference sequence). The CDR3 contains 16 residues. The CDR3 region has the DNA TGTGCCAGCAGTTTCCTTATAGCGGGATCCCCCTACGAGCAGTACTTC. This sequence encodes CASSFLIAGSPYEQYF.

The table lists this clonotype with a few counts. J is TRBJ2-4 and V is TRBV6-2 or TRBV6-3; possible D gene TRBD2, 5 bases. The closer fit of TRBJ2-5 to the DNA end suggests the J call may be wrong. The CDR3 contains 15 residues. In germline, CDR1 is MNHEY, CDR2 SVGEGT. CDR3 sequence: CASSYRRGSQETQYF. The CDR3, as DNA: TGTGCCAGCAGTTACCGACGGGGATCCCAAGAGACCCAGTACTTC.

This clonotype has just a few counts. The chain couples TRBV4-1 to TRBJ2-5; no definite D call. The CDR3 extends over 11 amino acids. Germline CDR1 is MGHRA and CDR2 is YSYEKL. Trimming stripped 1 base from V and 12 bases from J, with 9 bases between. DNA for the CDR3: TGCGCCAGCAGCCAAGGGGGTAGGAAGTACTTC. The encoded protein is CASSQGGRKYF.

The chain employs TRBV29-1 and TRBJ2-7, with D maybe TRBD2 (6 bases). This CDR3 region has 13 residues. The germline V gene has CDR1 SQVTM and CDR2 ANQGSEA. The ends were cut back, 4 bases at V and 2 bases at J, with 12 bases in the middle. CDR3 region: CSVVSGGTYEQYF. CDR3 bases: TGCAGCGTTGTCTCCGGAGGGACCTACGAGCAGTACTTC.

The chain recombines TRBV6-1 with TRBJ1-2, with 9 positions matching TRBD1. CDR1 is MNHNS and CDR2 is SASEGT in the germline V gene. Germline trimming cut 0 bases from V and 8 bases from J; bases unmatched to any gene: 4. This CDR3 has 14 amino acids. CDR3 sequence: CASSEATGGLGYTF. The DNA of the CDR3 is TGTGCCAGCAGTGAAGCCACAGGGGGCCTGGGCTACACCTTC.

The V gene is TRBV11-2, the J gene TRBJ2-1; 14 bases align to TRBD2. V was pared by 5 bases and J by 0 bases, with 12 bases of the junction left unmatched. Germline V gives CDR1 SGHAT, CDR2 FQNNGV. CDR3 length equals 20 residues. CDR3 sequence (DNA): TGTGCCAGCAGCCCGAGGGGGACTAGCGGGGGCCTGAGCTCCTACAATGAGCAGTTCTTC. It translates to CASSPRGTSGGLSSYNEQFF. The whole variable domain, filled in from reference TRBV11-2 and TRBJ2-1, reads EAGVAQSPRYKIIEKRQSVAFWCNPISGHATLYWYQQILGQGPKLLIQFQNNGVVDDSQLPKDRFSAERLKGVDSTLKIQPAKLEDSAVYLCASSPRGTSGGLSSYNEQFFGPGTRLTVL.